The sequence of this TCR beta chain was determined in a study of Ad26.COV2.S vaccination and SARS-CoV-2 variants. Study-level information: Donor participated within the Ad26.COV2.S arm of the COV1001 trial.

Germline CDR1 MNHEY, CDR2 SVGEGT. The CDR3 loop spans 16 amino acids. Trimming removed 5 bases from V and 4 bases from J, with 18 bases in between. Profiled with immunoSEQ multiplex PCR; TCRdb holds only in-frame clones, not every one. Among 320,000 or so clones listed, 90% were seen once. The treatment is: approximately 18 received Ad26.COV2.S at low or high dose, single or two shots; roughly five received placebo; per-sample allocation not given. The investigators took samples on day 63 after the first vaccine or placebo injection. This clonotype was sampled from a person aged 18-60 years who received the Ad26.COV2.S COVID-19 vaccine or a placebo. V and J are TRBV6-2 or TRBV6-3 and TRBJ2-1; D gene uncertain. The starting material was peripheral blood, obtained in a trial of Ad26.COV2.S vaccine versus placebo. The chain's CDR3 is CASSLTPSRFYNEQFF. DNA of the CDR3: TGTGCCAGCAGTCTAACCCCCAGCAGGTTTTACAATGAGCAGTTCTTC.